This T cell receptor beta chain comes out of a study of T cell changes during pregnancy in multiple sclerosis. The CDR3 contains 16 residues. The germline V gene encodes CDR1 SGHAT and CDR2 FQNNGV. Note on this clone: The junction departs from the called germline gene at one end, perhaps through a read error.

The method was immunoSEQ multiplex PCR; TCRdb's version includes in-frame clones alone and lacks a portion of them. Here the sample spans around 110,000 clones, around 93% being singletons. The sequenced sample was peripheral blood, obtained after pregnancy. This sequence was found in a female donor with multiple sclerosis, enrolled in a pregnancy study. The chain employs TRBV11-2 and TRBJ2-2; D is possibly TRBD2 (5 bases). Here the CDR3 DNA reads TGTGCCAGCAGCCTAGAGAGGGCAGTCAACACCGGGGAGCTGTTTTTT. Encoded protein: CASSLERAVNTGELFF.